Listed here is a single TCR beta chain. The target antigen is unknown. An end of the junction does not agree with germline; a read error may underlie this. A second PCR, run for roughly 7 to 11 cycles, used a sample-barcoded 5' primer plus a J-beta primer mix. The template-switch adaptor was a 5' adaptor with 12 random nucleotides. It tagged each cDNA molecule. Via MiXCR, TCRdb re-called the 5' RACE reads, giving one row per CDR3 protein. Of about 1.8 million distinct CDR3 sequences listed, about 49% were seen once; the top ten hold around 2.1%. This entry is derived from a study of blood T cells in healthy people across ages. CDR1 is SGHVS and CDR2 is FNYEAQ in the germline V gene. The CDR3 extends over 11 amino acids. Notes on the study in general: Greater diversity and more naive CD4+ cells were seen in long-lived donors than in aged donors.

Specimen: blood. This chain links TRBV7-6 with TRBJ2-3; 8 bases fit TRBD1. The TCR comes from a woman aged 40 to 55 in good health. For the CDR3, the DNA is TGTGCCAGCAAACAGGGGGAGACGCGGTATTTT. The encoded protein is CASKQGETRYF.